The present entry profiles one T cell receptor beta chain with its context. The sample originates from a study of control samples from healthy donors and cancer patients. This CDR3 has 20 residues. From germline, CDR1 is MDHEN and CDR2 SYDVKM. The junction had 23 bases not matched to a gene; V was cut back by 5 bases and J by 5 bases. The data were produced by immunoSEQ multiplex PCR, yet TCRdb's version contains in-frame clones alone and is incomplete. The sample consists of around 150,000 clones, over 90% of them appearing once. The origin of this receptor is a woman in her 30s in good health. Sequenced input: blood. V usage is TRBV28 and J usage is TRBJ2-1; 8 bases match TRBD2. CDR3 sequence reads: CASSHPRTSSIGFIDNEQFF. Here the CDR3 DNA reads TGTGCCAGCAGTCATCCAAGGACTAGCTCAATCGGGTTCATTGACAATGAGCAGTTCTTC.